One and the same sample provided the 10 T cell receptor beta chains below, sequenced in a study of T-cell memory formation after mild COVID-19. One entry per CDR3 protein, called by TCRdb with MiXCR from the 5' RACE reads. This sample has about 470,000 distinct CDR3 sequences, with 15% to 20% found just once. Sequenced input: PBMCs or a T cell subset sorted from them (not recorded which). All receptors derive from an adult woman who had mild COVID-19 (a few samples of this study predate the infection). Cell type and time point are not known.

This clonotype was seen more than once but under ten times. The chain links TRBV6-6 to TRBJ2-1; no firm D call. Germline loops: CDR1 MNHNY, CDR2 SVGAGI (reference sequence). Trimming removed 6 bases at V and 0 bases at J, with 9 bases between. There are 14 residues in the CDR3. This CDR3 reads CASRIASSYNEQFF. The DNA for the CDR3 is TGTGCCAGCAGGATCGCGAGCTCCTACAATGAGCAGTTCTTC.

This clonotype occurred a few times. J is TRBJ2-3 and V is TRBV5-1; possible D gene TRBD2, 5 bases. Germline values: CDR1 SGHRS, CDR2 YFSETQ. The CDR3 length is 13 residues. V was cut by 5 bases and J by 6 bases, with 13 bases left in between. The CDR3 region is CASRAASRDTQYF. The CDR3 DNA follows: TGCGCCAGCAGGGCCGCTAGCCGGGATACGCAGTATTTT.

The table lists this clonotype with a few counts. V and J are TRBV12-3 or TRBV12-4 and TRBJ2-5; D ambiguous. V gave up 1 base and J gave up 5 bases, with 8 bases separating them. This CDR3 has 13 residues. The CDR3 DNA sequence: TGTGCCAGCAGTTTAGACTCCGGGGAGACCCAGTACTTC. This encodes CASSLDSGETQYF.

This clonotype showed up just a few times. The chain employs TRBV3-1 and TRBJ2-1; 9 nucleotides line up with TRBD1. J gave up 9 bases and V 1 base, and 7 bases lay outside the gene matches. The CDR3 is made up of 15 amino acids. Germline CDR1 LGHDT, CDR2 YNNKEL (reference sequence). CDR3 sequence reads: CASSQAVQGAGEQFF. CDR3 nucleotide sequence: TGTGCCAGCAGCCAAGCGGTACAGGGGGCTGGTGAGCAGTTCTTC.

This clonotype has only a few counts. CDR3 DNA sequence: TGTGCCAGCACCTTTGGGGACAGTAGCAATCAGCCCCAGCATTTT. This sequence encodes CASTFGDSSNQPQHF. V gene TRBV12-3 or TRBV12-4 combines with J gene TRBJ1-5; TRBD1 aligns across 7 bases. The CDR3 runs to 15 residues. V shed 7 bases and J 0 bases; nucleotides not matched to a gene: 6.

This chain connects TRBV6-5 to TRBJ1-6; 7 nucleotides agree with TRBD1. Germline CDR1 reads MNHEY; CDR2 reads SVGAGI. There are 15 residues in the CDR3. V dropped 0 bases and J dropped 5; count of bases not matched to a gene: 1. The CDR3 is CASSYSDRDNSPLHF. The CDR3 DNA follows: TGTGCCAGCAGTTACTCCGACAGGGATAATTCACCCCTCCACTTT.

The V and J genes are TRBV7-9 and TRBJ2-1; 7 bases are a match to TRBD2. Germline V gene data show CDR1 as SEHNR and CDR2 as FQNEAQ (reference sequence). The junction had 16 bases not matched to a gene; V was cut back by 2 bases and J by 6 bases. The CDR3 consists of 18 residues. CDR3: CASSLIQAGLSWSNEQFF. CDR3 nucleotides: TGTGCCAGCAGCTTAATTCAAGCGGGGCTATCTTGGTCCAATGAGCAGTTCTTC.

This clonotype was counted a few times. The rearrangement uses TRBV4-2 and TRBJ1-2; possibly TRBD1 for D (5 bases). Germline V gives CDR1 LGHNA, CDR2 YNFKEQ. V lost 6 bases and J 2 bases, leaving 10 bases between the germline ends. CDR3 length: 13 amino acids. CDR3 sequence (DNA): TGTGCCAGCAGGATCGACAGCAACTATGGCTACACCTTC. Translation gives CASRIDSNYGYTF.

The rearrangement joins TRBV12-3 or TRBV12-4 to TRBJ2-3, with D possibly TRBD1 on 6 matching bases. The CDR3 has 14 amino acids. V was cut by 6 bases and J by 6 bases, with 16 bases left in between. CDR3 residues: CASSLGHPSDTQYF. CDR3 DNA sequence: TGTGCCAGCAGCCTGGGACATCCTTCCGATACGCAGTATTTT.

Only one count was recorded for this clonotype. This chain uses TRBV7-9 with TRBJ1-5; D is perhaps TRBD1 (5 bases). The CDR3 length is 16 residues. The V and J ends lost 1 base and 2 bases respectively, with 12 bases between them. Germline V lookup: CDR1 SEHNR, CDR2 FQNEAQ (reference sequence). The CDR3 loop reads CASSLDAGMGNQPQHF. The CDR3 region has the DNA TGTGCCAGCAGCTTAGATGCAGGGATGGGCAATCAGCCCCAGCATTTT.